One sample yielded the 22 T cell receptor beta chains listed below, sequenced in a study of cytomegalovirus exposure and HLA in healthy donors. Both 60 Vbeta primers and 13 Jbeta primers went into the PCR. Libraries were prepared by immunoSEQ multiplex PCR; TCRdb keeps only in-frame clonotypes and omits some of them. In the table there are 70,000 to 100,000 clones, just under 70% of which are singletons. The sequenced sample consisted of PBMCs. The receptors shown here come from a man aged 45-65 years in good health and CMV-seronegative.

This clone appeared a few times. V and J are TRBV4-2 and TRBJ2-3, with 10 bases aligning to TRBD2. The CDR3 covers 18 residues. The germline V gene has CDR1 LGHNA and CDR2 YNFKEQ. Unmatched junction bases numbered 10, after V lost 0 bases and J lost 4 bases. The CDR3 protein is CASSQDLPAGGGADTQYF. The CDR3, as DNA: TGTGCCAGCAGCCAAGATCTTCCAGCGGGGGGGGGTGCAGATACGCAGTATTTT.

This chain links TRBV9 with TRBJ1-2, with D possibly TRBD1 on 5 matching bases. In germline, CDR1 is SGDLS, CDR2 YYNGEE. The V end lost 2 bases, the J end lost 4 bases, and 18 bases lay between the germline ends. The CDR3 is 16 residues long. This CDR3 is CASSVMSGGPSYGYTF. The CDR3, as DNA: TGTGCCAGCAGCGTCATGTCGGGGGGTCCCTCCTATGGCTACACCTTC. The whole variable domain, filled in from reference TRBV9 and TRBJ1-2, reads DSGVTQTPKHLITATGQRVTLRCSPRSGDLSVYWYQQSLDQGLQFLIQYYNGEERAKGNILERFSAQQFPDLHSELNLSSLELGDSALYFCASSVMSGGPSYGYTFGSGTRLTVV.

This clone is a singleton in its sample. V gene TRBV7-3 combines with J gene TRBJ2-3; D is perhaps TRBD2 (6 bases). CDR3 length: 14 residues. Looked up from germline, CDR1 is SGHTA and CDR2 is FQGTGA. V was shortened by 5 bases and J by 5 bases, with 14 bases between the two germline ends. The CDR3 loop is CASSLRERGDTQYF. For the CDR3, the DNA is TGTGCCAGCAGCCTACGGGAGAGGGGAGATACGCAGTATTTT.

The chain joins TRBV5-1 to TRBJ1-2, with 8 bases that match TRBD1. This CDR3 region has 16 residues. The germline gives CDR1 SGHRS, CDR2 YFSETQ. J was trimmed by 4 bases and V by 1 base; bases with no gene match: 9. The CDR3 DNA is TGCGCCAGCAGCTTGACATCGGCAGGGGGCGCCTATGGCTACACCTTC. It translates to CASSLTSAGGAYGYTF.

Here the CDR3 DNA reads TGCGCCAGCAGCCTGGACAGTATCGCTAACTATGGCTACACCTTC. Translated: CASSLDSIANYGYTF. The rearrangement joins TRBV5-1 to TRBJ1-2, with D possibly matching TRBD1 (6 bases). Trimming shortened V by 4 bases and J by 0 bases, and 13 bases separated the two germline ends. This CDR3 contains 15 residues. Germline assignment: CDR1 SGHRS and CDR2 YFSETQ.

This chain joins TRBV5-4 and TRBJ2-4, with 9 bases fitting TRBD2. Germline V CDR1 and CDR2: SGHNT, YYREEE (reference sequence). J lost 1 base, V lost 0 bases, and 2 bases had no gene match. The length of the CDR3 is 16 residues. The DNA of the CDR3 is TGTGCCAGCAGCTTGGGCGGGAGGGTGGCCAAAAACATTCAGTACTTC. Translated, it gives CASSLGGRVAKNIQYF.

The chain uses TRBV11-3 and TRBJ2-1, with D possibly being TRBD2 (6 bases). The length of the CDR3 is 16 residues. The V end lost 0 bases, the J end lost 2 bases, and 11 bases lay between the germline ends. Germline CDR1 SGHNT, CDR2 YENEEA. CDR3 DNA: TGTGCCAGCAGCTTAGATCCCCAGCGGGCCTACAATGAGCAGTTCTTC. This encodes CASSLDPQRAYNEQFF.

CDR3 loop: CASSKETVPTSYEQYV. CDR3 nucleotides: TGTGCCAGCAGCAAAGAAACAGTACCCACCTCCTACGAGCAGTACGTC. V usage is TRBV21-1 and J usage is TRBJ2-7; the table assigns TRBD1, which was not confirmed against the DNA. TRBV21-1 is flagged as a pseudogene. This CDR3 region has 16 residues.

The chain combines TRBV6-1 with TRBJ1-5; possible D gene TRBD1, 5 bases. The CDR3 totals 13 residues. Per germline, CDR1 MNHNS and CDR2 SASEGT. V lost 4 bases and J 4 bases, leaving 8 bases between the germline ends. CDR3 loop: CASSVTANQPQHF. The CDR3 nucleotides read TGTGCCAGCAGTGTGACAGCTAATCAGCCCCAGCATTTT.

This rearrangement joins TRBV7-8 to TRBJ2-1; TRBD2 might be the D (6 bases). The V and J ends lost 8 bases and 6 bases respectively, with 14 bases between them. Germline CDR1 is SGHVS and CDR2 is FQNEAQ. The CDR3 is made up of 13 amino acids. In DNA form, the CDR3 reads TGTGCCAGCTACGTAGCCGGGGGCAATGAGCAGTTCTTC. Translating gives CASYVAGGNEQFF.

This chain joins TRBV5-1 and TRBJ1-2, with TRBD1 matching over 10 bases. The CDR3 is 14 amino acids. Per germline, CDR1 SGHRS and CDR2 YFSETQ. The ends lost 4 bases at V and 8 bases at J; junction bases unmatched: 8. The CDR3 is CASSPLGTGDGYTF. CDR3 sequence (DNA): TGCGCCAGCAGCCCATTGGGGACAGGGGACGGCTACACCTTC.

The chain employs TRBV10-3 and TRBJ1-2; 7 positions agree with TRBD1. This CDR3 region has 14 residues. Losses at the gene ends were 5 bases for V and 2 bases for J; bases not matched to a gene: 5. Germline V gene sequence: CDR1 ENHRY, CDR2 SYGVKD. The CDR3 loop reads CAISKTGINYGYTF. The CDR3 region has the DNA TGTGCCATCAGTAAGACAGGGATCAACTATGGCTACACCTTC.

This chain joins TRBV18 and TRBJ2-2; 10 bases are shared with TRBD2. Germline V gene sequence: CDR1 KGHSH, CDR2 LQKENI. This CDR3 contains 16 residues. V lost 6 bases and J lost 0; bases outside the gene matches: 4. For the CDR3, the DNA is TGTGCCAGCTCCCGGACTAGCGGAGCGAACACCGGGGAGCTGTTTTTT. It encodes CASSRTSGANTGELFF.

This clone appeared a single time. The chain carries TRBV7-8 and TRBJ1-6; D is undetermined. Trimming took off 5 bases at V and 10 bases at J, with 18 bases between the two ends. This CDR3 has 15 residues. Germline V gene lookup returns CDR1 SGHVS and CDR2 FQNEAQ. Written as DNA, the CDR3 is TGTGCCAGCAGCCCCCTTATGGGCCCTGGATCACCCCTCCACTTT. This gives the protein CASSPLMGPGSPLHF.

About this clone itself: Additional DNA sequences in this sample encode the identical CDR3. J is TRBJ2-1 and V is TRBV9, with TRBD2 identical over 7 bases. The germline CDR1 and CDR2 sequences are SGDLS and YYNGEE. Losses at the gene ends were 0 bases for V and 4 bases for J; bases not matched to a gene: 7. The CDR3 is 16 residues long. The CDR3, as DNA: TGTGCCAGCAGCGTAGGAGCTAGCGGTAGATACAATGAGCAGTTCTTC. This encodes CASSVGASGRYNEQFF.

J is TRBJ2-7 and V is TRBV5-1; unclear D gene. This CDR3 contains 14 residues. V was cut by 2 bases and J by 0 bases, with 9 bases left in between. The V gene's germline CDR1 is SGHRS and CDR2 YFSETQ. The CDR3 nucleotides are TGCGCCAGCAGCTTAGAGGTAATCTCCTACGAGCAGTACTTC. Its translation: CASSLEVISYEQYF.

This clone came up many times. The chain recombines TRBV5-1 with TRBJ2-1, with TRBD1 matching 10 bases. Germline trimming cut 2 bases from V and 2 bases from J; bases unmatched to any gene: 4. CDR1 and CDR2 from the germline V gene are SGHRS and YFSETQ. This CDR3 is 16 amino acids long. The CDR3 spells CASSFSGTGAYNEQFF. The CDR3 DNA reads TGCGCCAGCAGCTTTTCCGGGACAGGGGCCTACAATGAGCAGTTCTTC. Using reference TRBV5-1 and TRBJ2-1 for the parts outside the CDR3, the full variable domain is KAGVTQTPRYLIKTRGQQVTLSCSPISGHRSVSWYQQTPGQGLQFLFEYFSETQRNKGNFPGRFSGRQFSNSRSEMNVSTLELGDSALYLCASSFSGTGAYNEQFFGPGTRLTVL.

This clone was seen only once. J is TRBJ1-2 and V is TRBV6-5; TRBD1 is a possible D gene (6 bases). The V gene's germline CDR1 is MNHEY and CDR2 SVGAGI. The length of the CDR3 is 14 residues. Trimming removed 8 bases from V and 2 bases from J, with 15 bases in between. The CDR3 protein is CASASQDRNYGYTF. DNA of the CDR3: TGTGCCAGCGCAAGCCAAGACAGGAACTATGGCTACACCTTC.

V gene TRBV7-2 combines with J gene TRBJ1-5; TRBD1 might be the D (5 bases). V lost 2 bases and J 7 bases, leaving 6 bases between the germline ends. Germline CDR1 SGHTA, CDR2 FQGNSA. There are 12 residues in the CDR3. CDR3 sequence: CASSLRGQPQHF. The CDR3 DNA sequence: TGTGCCAGCAGCTTACGGGGGCAGCCCCAGCATTTT.

CDR3 sequence: CASSRGTGEYLGTEAFF. In DNA, the CDR3 is TGTGCCAGCAGCCGCGGGACAGGGGAATACTTGGGCACTGAAGCTTTCTTT. The chain recombines TRBV5-4 with TRBJ1-1; the match to TRBD1 covers 10 bases. The germline gives CDR1 SGHNT, CDR2 YYREEE (reference sequence). V was clipped by 4 bases and J by 4 bases; unmatched bases: 13. This CDR3 spans 17 amino acids.

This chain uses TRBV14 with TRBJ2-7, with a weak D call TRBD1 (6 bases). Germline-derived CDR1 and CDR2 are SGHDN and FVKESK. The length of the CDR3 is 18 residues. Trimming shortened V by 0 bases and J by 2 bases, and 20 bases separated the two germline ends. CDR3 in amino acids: CASSQDRSSPRGTYEQYF. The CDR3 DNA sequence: TGTGCCAGCAGCCAAGATAGGAGTAGCCCAAGGGGGACCTACGAGCAGTACTTC. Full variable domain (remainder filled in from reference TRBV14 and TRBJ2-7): EAGVTQFPSHSVIEKGQTVTLRCDPISGHDNLYWYRRVMGKEIKFLLHFVKESKQDESGMPNNRFLAERTGGTYSTLKVQPAELEDSGVYFCASSQDRSSPRGTYEQYFGPGTRLTVT.

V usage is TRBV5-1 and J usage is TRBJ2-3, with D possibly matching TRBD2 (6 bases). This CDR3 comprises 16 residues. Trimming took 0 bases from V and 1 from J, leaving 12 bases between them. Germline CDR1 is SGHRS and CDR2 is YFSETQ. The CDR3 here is CASSLVLAVGTDTQYF. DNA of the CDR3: TGCGCCAGCAGCTTGGTATTAGCGGTGGGCACAGATACGCAGTATTTT.